These 30 T cell receptor beta chains share one sample of origin, sequenced in a study of T cell responses to AZD1222 COVID-19 vaccine (dated by TCRdb to about 2021). In the paper's terms, the time point label means: baseline before first vaccination. Library preparation employed the immunoSEQ multiplex PCR assay. TCRdb provides this immuneACCESS table in a form limited to in-frame rearrangements. Some clones are lacking; in checked studies, under half of them reflect an unresolved V gene, and why the rest are absent is not known. Here the sample has tens of thousands of clones; around nine tenths occur a single time. 24% of the sample belongs to the ten largest clones. The sequencing here drew on peripheral blood, taken on day 0 of AZD1222 vaccination. The receptors stem from an adult in good health.

The chain couples TRBV5-1 to TRBJ2-5; D is ambiguous. The germline V gene encodes CDR1 SGHRS and CDR2 YFSETQ. V lost 3 bases and J lost 4, with 4 bases in between. This CDR3 comprises 11 residues. In nucleotides, the CDR3 is TGCGCCAGCAGCTGGAGAGAGACCCAGTACTTC. It yields the protein CASSWRETQYF.

In DNA form, the CDR3 reads TGTGCCAGTAGTTTCGGGACCTCCTACGAGCAGTACTTC. The encoded protein is CASSFGTSYEQYF. The chain recombines TRBV19 with TRBJ2-7; either TRBD1 or TRBD2 may supply D (5 bases each). CDR1 LNHDA and CDR2 SQIVND come from the germline V gene (reference sequence). This CDR3 is 13 amino acids long. V lost 5 bases and J lost 0, with 8 bases in between.

V usage is TRBV7-8 and J usage is TRBJ1-1; D may be TRBD1 (5 bases). CDR1 is SGHVS and CDR2 is FQNEAQ in the germline V gene. V gave up 5 bases and J gave up 7 bases, with 14 bases separating them. This CDR3 comprises 13 residues. CDR3 region: CASSPQDGGEAFF. In DNA form, the CDR3 reads TGTGCCAGCAGCCCACAGGATGGGGGTGAAGCTTTCTTT.

J is TRBJ2-7 and V is TRBV9, with D perhaps matching TRBD1 or TRBD2 (5 bases each). The germline CDR1 and CDR2 sequences are SGDLS and YYNGEE. This CDR3 is 16 amino acids long. Trimming left V 0 bases short and J 2 bases short, with 15 bases between. CDR3 sequence: CASSVGSGALAYEQYF. CDR3 nucleotides: TGTGCCAGCAGCGTAGGCTCCGGGGCCTTAGCCTACGAGCAGTACTTC.

The V and J genes are TRBV19 and TRBJ2-3; D is unresolved. The V end was cut by 3 bases, the J end by 6 bases, with 7 bases between. From germline, CDR1 is LNHDA and CDR2 SQIVND (reference sequence). This CDR3 comprises 12 residues. CDR3 DNA: TGTGCCAGTAGTATTGTTGCCGATACGCAGTATTTT. Amino acid sequence: CASSIVADTQYF. The complete variable domain, with remaining parts taken from reference TRBV19 and TRBJ2-3, reads DGGITQSPKYLFRKEGQNVTLSCEQNLNHDAMYWYRQDPGQGLRLIYYSQIVNDFQKGDIAEGYSVSREKKESFPLTVTSAQKNPTAFYLCASSIVADTQYFGPGTRLTVL.

The V call is TRBV15, the J call TRBJ2-5; 8 bases align to TRBD2. This CDR3 spans 18 amino acids. Per the germline V gene, CDR1 is LNHNV and CDR2 is YYDKDF (reference sequence). Trimming at V came to 3 bases and at J to 5 bases, leaving 17 bases not matched to a gene. The CDR3 DNA sequence: TGTGCCACCAGCAGGGTCGAAAGCAGCGGGGGCGTTCGGGAGACCCAGTACTTC. It is translated as CATSRVESSGGVRETQYF.

The chain has TRBV9 and TRBJ2-6, with no clear D. The CDR3 contains 15 residues. Trimming stripped 3 bases from V and 2 bases from J, with 9 bases between. Germline V CDR1 and CDR2: SGDLS, YYNGEE. The CDR3 DNA reads as TGTGCCAGCAGCGACCGAGAGGCTGGGGCCAACGTCCTGACTTTC. Encoded protein: CASSDREAGANVLTF.

The gene calls are TRBV7-2 and TRBJ1-1; D gene uncertain. V was clipped by 1 base and J by 7 bases, with 13 bases between them. The CDR3 is made up of 14 amino acids. Per the germline V gene, CDR1 is SGHTA and CDR2 is FQGNSA. The CDR3 reads CASSLEGRAGEAFF. CDR3 coding DNA: TGTGCCAGCAGCTTAGAGGGCAGAGCTGGTGAAGCTTTCTTT. The full variable domain, completed using reference TRBV7-2 and TRBJ1-1, is GAGVSQSPSNKVTEKGKDVELRCDPISGHTALYWYRQSLGQGLEFLIYFQGNSAPDKSGLPSDRFSAERTGGSVSTLTIQRTQQEDSAVYLCASSLEGRAGEAFFGQGTRLTVV.

This chain uses TRBV18 with TRBJ1-2; the D is unclear. Germline assignment: CDR1 KGHSH and CDR2 LQKENI. CDR3 length equals 15 residues. Deletions cut 0 bases from V and 4 bases from J, with 12 bases between. CDR3 nucleotide sequence: TGTGCCAGCTCACCACCAATCCAGAGGAGCTATGGCTACACCTTC. This translates into CASSPPIQRSYGYTF.

J is TRBJ1-3 and V is TRBV7-8, with D uncertain. The germline gives CDR1 SGHVS, CDR2 FQNEAQ. The CDR3 has 14 amino acids. Trimming took off 3 bases at V and 4 bases at J, with 10 bases between the two ends. The CDR3 region is CASSFTPGGNTIYF. The CDR3 DNA sequence: TGTGCCAGCAGCTTCACCCCAGGAGGAAACACCATATATTTT.

The chain recombines TRBV7-2 with TRBJ2-7; D unresolved. Trimming removed 5 bases from V and 2 bases from J, with 16 bases in between. CDR1 is SGHTA, CDR2 FQGNSA, per germline. CDR3 length: 15 residues. The CDR3, as DNA: TGTGCCAGCAGCGATAGAACCTTAACAACCTACGAGCAGTACTTC. The encoded protein is CASSDRTLTTYEQYF.

The rearrangement uses TRBV6-5 and TRBJ2-2, with TRBD1 matching over 9 bases. The V gene's germline CDR1 is MNHEY and CDR2 SVGAGI. V was pared by 6 bases and J by 6 bases, with 8 bases of the junction left unmatched. The CDR3 length is 15 residues. This CDR3 is CASRLQGASSGELFF. The CDR3 DNA is TGTGCCAGCAGGCTACAGGGGGCATCGTCCGGGGAGCTGTTTTTT.

The V gene is TRBV29-1, the J gene TRBJ2-1, with 7 bases lining up with TRBD1. Germline-derived CDR1 and CDR2 are SQVTM and ANQGSEA. This CDR3 region has 12 residues. CDR3 protein: CSAGTDYNEQFF. CDR3 DNA: TGCAGTGCCGGGACAGATTACAATGAGCAGTTCTTC.

The chain carries TRBV27 and TRBJ1-1, with D uncertain. The CDR3 covers 12 residues. Deletions cut 5 bases from V and 11 bases from J, with 15 bases between. In germline, CDR1 is MNHEY, CDR2 SMNVEV (reference sequence). The CDR3 is CASSRSKEDAFF. The DNA of the CDR3 is TGTGCCAGCAGTAGGTCAAAGGAGGATGCTTTCTTT.

This chain uses TRBV12-3 or TRBV12-4 with TRBJ2-1; 7 positions match TRBD2. This CDR3 has 12 amino acids. Trimming at V came to 3 bases and at J to 7 bases, leaving 0 bases not matched to a gene. CDR3 loop: CASSFSGNEQFF. CDR3 DNA: TGTGCCAGCAGTTTTAGCGGGAATGAGCAGTTCTTC.

The chain links TRBV30 to TRBJ1-5; D ambiguous. Germline CDR1 and CDR2: GTSNPN and SVGIG (reference sequence). Trimming stripped 7 bases from V and 6 bases from J, with 16 bases between. The CDR3 spans 13 residues. The CDR3 reads CAYRASEPQPQHF. For the CDR3, the DNA is TGTGCCTATCGGGCCTCCGAGCCTCAGCCCCAGCATTTT.

V and J are TRBV30 and TRBJ2-7; 7 nucleotides agree with TRBD2. V was clipped by 5 bases and J by 5 bases; unmatched bases: 12. CDR1 is GTSNPN and CDR2 is SVGIG in the germline V gene (reference sequence). The CDR3 sequence is 14 residues long. CDR3 sequence: CAWLSWRGSDEQYF. The CDR3 DNA follows: TGTGCCTGGCTCTCCTGGCGGGGGTCCGACGAGCAGTACTTC.

The chain uses TRBV4-2 and TRBJ1-3; D is perhaps TRBD1 (5 bases). This CDR3 spans 17 amino acids. Germline assignment: CDR1 LGHNA and CDR2 YNFKEQ. Trimming took 1 base from V and 0 from J, leaving 13 bases between them. The CDR3 region has the DNA TGTGCCAGCAGCCAAGGGGGGACGGGGGGCTCTGGAAACACCATATATTTT. Its protein is CASSQGGTGGSGNTIYF.

This clone has only a few counts. V and J are TRBV3-1 (or the pseudogene TRBV3-2) and TRBJ1-2; D gene unclear. Germline values: CDR1 LGHDT, CDR2 YNNKEL (reference sequence). Trimming took 4 bases from V and 7 from J, leaving 19 bases between them. The CDR3 is 15 amino acids. CDR3 sequence: CASSPLNVGLGGYTF. The CDR3 bases are TGTGCCAGCAGCCCCCTGAACGTAGGGCTGGGTGGCTACACCTTC.

V gene TRBV9 combines with J gene TRBJ1-4; 11 bases are shared with TRBD1. Trimming removed 4 bases from V and 6 bases from J; junction bases left unmatched: 5. CDR1 is SGDLS, CDR2 YYNGEE, per germline. The CDR3 runs to 15 residues. The CDR3 region is CASSLRTGGYEKLFF. CDR3 nucleotides: TGTGCCAGCAGCCTCAGGACAGGGGGCTATGAAAAACTGTTTTTT.

V is TRBV5-1 and J is TRBJ2-3; perhaps TRBD2 as D (6 bases). This CDR3 has 15 amino acids. CDR1 and CDR2 from the germline V gene are SGHRS and YFSETQ. Trimming took 3 bases from V and 5 from J, leaving 16 bases between them. This chain's CDR3 is CASSSEGGAGDTQYF. As DNA, the CDR3 is TGCGCCAGCAGCTCTGAGGGCGGGGCGGGAGATACGCAGTATTTT.

V is TRBV28 and J is TRBJ2-3; D is undetermined. Per the germline V gene, CDR1 is MDHEN and CDR2 is SYDVKM. Deletions cut 2 bases from V and 3 bases from J, with 6 bases between. CDR3 size: 13 residues. The CDR3 DNA sequence: TGTGCCAGCAGTTTAACACTTACAGATACGCAGTATTTT. It yields the protein CASSLTLTDTQYF.

The chain is built from TRBV27 and TRBJ2-3; D gene unclear. Germline V gene data show CDR1 as MNHEY and CDR2 as SMNVEV (reference sequence). The V and J ends lost 1 base and 0 bases respectively, with 5 bases between them. This CDR3 has 14 amino acids. The CDR3 region is CASSLFGSTDTQYF. CDR3 DNA: TGTGCCAGCAGTTTATTTGGCAGCACAGATACGCAGTATTTT.

The chain carries TRBV19 and TRBJ1-2; 8 bases fit TRBD1. Germline V gene lookup returns CDR1 LNHDA and CDR2 SQIVND (reference sequence). The CDR3 spans 17 residues. With V trimmed by 5 bases and J by 0 bases, 11 bases remained unmatched. The CDR3 nucleotides are TGTGCCAGTAGTGACCCCGGACAGGGAACCGCTAACTATGGCTACACCTTC. Its translation is CASSDPGQGTANYGYTF.

This chain uses TRBV5-1 with TRBJ1-3; D is undetermined. CDR3 length: 15 amino acids. Between the trimmed V and J ends, which lost 4 bases and 0 bases, there was a span of 11 bases. Per the germline V gene, CDR1 is SGHRS and CDR2 is YFSETQ. CDR3 in amino acids: CASSLDPSSGNTIYF. The CDR3 DNA reads TGCGCCAGCAGCCTCGACCCGAGCTCTGGAAACACCATATATTTT.

The V and J genes are TRBV7-2 and TRBJ1-2, with a tentative D call TRBD1 (5 bases). The V gene lost 2 bases and the J gene lost 8 bases, with 15 bases spanning the gap. Germline assignment: CDR1 SGHTA and CDR2 FQGNSA. This CDR3 is 14 amino acids long. CDR3 bases: TGTGCCAGCAGCTTATCACCCGGGAAGGGGGGCTACACCTTC. This codes for CASSLSPGKGGYTF. The full variable domain, rest sourced from reference TRBV7-2 and TRBJ1-2, is GAGVSQSPSNKVTEKGKDVELRCDPISGHTALYWYRQSLGQGLEFLIYFQGNSAPDKSGLPSDRFSAERTGGSVSTLTIQRTQQEDSAVYLCASSLSPGKGGYTFGSGTRLTVV.

V gene TRBV3-1 (or the pseudogene TRBV3-2) combines with J gene TRBJ1-5; possible D gene TRBD1, 6 bases. Germline CDR1 and CDR2: LGHDT and YNNKEL (reference sequence). Trimming left V 0 bases short and J 5 bases short, with 11 bases between. The CDR3 loop spans 15 amino acids. The CDR3 DNA follows: TGTGCCAGCAGCCAAGAGTACGGGGGGCATCAGCCCCAGCATTTT. This gives the protein CASSQEYGGHQPQHF.

V usage is TRBV6-2 or TRBV6-3 and J usage is TRBJ2-2; possibly TRBD2 for D (7 bases). V dropped 7 bases and J dropped 5 bases, with 17 bases sitting between them. CDR1 is MNHEY, CDR2 SVGEGT, per germline. This CDR3 comprises 15 residues. CDR3 amino acids: CASIPGGSGTGELFF. In DNA form, the CDR3 reads TGTGCCAGCATCCCGGGGGGCTCGGGTACCGGGGAGCTGTTTTTT.

J is TRBJ1-6 and V is TRBV30; no definite D call. The germline CDR1 and CDR2 sequences are GTSNPN and SVGIG (reference sequence). The CDR3 totals 17 residues. V was shortened by 5 bases and J by 6 bases, with 23 bases between the two germline ends. The CDR3 loop reads CAWEDGRTALPNSPLHF. CDR3 nucleotide sequence: TGTGCCTGGGAAGATGGACGGACCGCTCTGCCTAATTCACCCCTCCACTTT.

This chain uses TRBV5-1 with TRBJ1-1; D unclear. The V and J ends lost 4 bases and 0 bases respectively, with 13 bases between them. Germline V CDR1 and CDR2: SGHRS, YFSETQ. The CDR3 is 15 amino acids. CDR3 residues: CASSPFRTMNTEAFF. For the CDR3, the DNA is TGCGCCAGCAGCCCCTTCAGGACCATGAACACTGAAGCTTTCTTT.